The rows below give T cell receptor beta chains drawn from one sample of a study of blood T cell repertoires in COVID-19. Produced via immunoSEQ multiplex PCR; TCRdb's table is partial and in-frame only. Of roughly 150,000 clones in the sample, about 87% were seen once. Sequencing was done on a sample of peripheral blood. The receptors derive from a man at least 80 years old with acute or convalescent COVID-19. The CDR3 runs from the conserved cysteine through the conserved F or W. D genes are given only for firm matches. Clone size is not always given. Where it is, it says once, few, many or a class for expanded clones.

cdr3_aa	cdr3_nt	d_call	clone_size	j_call	v_call
CASSLLGLASYNEQFF	TGCGCCAGCAGCTTGTTGGGACTGGCCTCCTACAATGAGCAGTTCTTC	.	.	TRBJ2-1	TRBV5-1
CASGQDRTGELFF	TGTGCCAGCGGACAGGACCGCACCGGGGAGCTGTTTTTT	TRBD1	.	TRBJ2-2	TRBV11-1
CATSDPARNTGELFF	TGTGCCACCAGTGACCCTGCGCGGAACACCGGGGAGCTGTTTTTT	.	.	TRBJ2-2	TRBV24-1
CASSSGTGGFRNTEAFF	TGTGCCAGCAGTTCCGGGACAGGGGGTTTTCGGAACACTGAAGCTTTCTTT	TRBD1	.	TRBJ1-1	TRBV28
CASSWGTSEQYF	TGTGCCAGCAGCTGGGGGACTTCCGAGCAGTACTTC	.	.	TRBJ2-7	TRBV5-6
CASSVDRGNTEAFF	TGCGCCAGCAGCGTGGACAGGGGGAACACTGAAGCTTTCTTT	TRBD1	.	TRBJ1-1	TRBV5-1
CASSQDQAGGWNEQFF	TGTGCCAGCAGCCAAGATCAAGCGGGGGGGTGGAATGAGCAGTTCTTC	TRBD2	.	TRBJ2-1	TRBV4-2
CASSEVGLAGGNEQFF	TGTGCCAGCAGTGAAGTTGGCCTAGCGGGAGGAAATGAGCAGTTCTTC	TRBD2	.	TRBJ2-1	TRBV6-1
CASRETGSSYNSPLHF	TGTGCCAGTAGGGAAACAGGGAGCTCCTATAATTCACCCCTCCACTTT	.	.	TRBJ1-6	TRBV19
CASSKAGQGRVFSRTYEQYF	TGTGCCAGCAGCAAAGCGGGGCAGGGGAGGGTGTTTTCTCGGACCTACGAGCAGTACTTC	.	.	TRBJ2-7	TRBV21-1
CASSRTAPGGTYEQYF	TGTGCCAGCAGCAGGACTGCTCCGGGGGGGACCTACGAGCAGTACTTC	TRBD2	.	TRBJ2-7	TRBV27
CASSYRGNQPQHF	TGTGCCAGCAGCTACCGGGGAAATCAGCCCCAGCATTTT	.	.	TRBJ1-5	TRBV11-2
CASSPDEVGTQYF	TGTGCCAGCAGTCCTGACGAGGTCGGGACCCAGTACTTC	.	.	TRBJ2-5	TRBV12-3/TRBV12-4
CASSSTSGGAYGELFF	TGCGCCAGCAGCTCGACTAGCGGGGGGGCCTACGGGGAGCTGTTTTTT	TRBD2	once	TRBJ2-2	TRBV5-1
CASSMTGGGTSNSPLHF	TGTGCCAGTAGTATGACTGGCGGTGGGACTTCAAATTCACCCCTCCACTTT	.	.	TRBJ1-6	TRBV19
CASNDGTGGVRDVGELFF	TGTGCCAGCAACGACGGGACAGGGGGCGTTCGCGATGTCGGGGAGCTGTTTTTT	TRBD1	once	TRBJ2-2	TRBV2
CASSDQTNSYNEQFF	TGTGCCAGCAGTGATCAGACTAACTCCTACAATGAGCAGTTCTTC	.	.	TRBJ2-1	TRBV25-1
CAAAASGGYNEQFF	TGTGCAGCGGCCGCTAGCGGGGGGTACAATGAGCAGTTCTTC	TRBD2	.	TRBJ2-1	TRBV6-5
CASSSGLAGAKEQYF	TGTGCCAGCAGCTCTGGACTAGCGGGAGCGAAGGAGCAGTACTTC	TRBD2	.	TRBJ2-7	TRBV7-6
CATLIPGTGGSGYTF	TGTGCCACCCTAATACCCGGGACAGGGGGTTCTGGCTACACCTTC	TRBD1	.	TRBJ1-2	TRBV6-5